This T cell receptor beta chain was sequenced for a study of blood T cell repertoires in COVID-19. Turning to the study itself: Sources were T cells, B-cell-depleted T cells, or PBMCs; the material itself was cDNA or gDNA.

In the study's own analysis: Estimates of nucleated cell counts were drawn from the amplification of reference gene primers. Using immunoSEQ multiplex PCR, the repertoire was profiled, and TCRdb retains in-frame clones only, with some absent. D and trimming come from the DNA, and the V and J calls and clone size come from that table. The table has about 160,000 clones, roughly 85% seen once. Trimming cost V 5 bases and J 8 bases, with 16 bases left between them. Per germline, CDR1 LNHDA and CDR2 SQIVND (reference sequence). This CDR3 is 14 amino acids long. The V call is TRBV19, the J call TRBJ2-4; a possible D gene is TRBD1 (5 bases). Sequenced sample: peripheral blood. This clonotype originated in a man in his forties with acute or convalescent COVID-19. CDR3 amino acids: CASSQRQILHIQYF. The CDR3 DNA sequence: TGTGCCAGTAGTCAAAGACAGATATTACACATTCAGTACTTC.